This TCR beta chain comes out of a study of identical twins. Findings and limits, study-wide: Fewer insertions were carried by abundant cord blood beta clonotypes, but none was seen in memory repertoires. Within beta out-of-frame sequences, the excess sharing observed between twins was weaker. The study based its conclusions on cross-sectional statistical analysis and did not follow the same donors. Among monozygotic twins, out-of-frame TCR alpha sharing exceeded what models predicted.

The CDR3 runs to 20 residues. V shed 4 bases and J 2 bases; nucleotides not matched to a gene: 13. Germline loops: CDR1 LGHNA, CDR2 YNFKEQ. This clonotype has at least ten counts. Its specificity is unknown. TCRdb redid the calling of the 5' RACE reads with MiXCR, one entry per CDR3 protein. The top ten hold 1.5% to 2% of the sample, which has 640,000 or so distinct CDR3 sequences, 5.5% to 6.5% seen once. The chain employs TRBV4-2 and TRBJ2-1; 14 bases map to TRBD2. Sequencing was done on a sample of naive T cells sorted from blood. The TCR originated in a man younger than 35 in good health. Written as DNA, the CDR3 is TGTGCCAGCAGCCCAGCGGGGGGACTAGCGGGAGTAGGTACCTACAATGAGCAGTTCTTC. Protein product: CASSPAGGLAGVGTYNEQFF.